Sequencing of this T cell receptor beta chain was carried out in a study of shared clonotypes between healthy human individuals. From CD4+ cells came CD45RA+ naive and CD45RA-negative memory subsets. The CDR3 length is 15 residues. Germline CDR1 reads SEHNR; CDR2 reads FQNEAQ (reference sequence). Trimming left V 4 bases short and J 2 bases short, with 14 bases between. TCRdb keeps only in-frame clones here, not all; method: immunoSEQ multiplex PCR. The sample contains 2 million to 2.5 million clones, approximately 94% of which appear only once. The TCR originated in a man aged 18 to 29 in good health. The sample was naive CD4+ T cells sorted from blood. Subset given: CD45RA+ positively selected. The chain combines TRBV7-9 with TRBJ1-1; D is unclear. The CDR3 sequence is CASSYHSTLNTEAFF. CDR3 nucleotide sequence: TGTGCCAGCAGCTACCACTCGACACTCAACACTGAAGCTTTCTTT. The full variable domain, rest sourced from reference TRBV7-9 and TRBJ1-1, is DTGVSQNPRHKITKRGQNVTFRCDPISEHNRLYWYRQTLGQGPEFLTYFQNEAQLEKSRLLSDRFSAERPKGSFSTLEIQRTEQGDSAMYLCASSYHSTLNTEAFFGQGTRLTVV.